This T cell receptor (beta chain) was captured in a study of T cell responses to AZD1222 COVID-19 vaccine. Study-wide results and limits: A rise in Spike-specific TCR breadth and depth followed two AZD1222 doses. Females made up more of the donors, who were largely white British, and clonal diversity may have come out too low. Baseline seropositives among AZD1222 recipients totaled only 5 to 7. Vaccine-associated CD4 TCRs spanned spike, dominant at 160-218 and 743-854.

V lost 2 bases and J lost 0, with 4 bases in between. Per germline, CDR1 MNHEY and CDR2 SVGEGT. CDR3 size: 13 residues. Measured with immunoSEQ multiplex PCR; TCRdb has only the in-frame clones, and not every one. This table holds around 58,000 clones, 89% found once. As concerns this clone: Antigen unknown.

The rearrangement links TRBV6-2 or TRBV6-3 to TRBJ1-1; D ambiguous. This TCR derives from an adult who received the AZD1222 COVID-19 vaccine. The sample was peripheral blood, taken 28 days after the second AZD1222 dose. The chain's CDR3 is CASSYPLNTEAFF. In DNA, the CDR3 is TGTGCCAGCAGTTACCCGCTGAACACTGAAGCTTTCTTT.